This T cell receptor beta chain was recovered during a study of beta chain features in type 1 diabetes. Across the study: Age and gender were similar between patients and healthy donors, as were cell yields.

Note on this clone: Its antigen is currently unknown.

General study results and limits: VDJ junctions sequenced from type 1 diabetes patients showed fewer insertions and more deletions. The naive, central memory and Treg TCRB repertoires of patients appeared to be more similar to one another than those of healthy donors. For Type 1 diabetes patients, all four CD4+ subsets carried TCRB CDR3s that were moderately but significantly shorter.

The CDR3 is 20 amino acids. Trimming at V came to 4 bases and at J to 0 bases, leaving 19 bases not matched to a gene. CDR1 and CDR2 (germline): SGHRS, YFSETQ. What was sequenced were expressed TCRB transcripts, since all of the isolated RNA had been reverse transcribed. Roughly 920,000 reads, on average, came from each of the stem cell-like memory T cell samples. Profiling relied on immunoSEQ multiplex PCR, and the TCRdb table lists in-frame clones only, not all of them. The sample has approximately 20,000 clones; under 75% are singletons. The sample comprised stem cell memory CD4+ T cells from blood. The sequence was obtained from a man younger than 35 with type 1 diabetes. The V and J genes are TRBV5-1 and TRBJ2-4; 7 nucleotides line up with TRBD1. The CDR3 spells CASSPTPRDSLHVAKNIQYF. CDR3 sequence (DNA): TGCGCCAGCAGCCCAACCCCCCGGGACAGCCTTCACGTAGCCAAAAACATTCAGTACTTC.